This T cell receptor (beta chain) was retrieved from a study of brain T cells in children with intractable seizures. Data came from immunoSEQ multiplex PCR; TCRdb stores just in-frame clones and leaves some out. The repertoire holds about 80,000 clones, with around nine tenths as singletons. The CDR3 spans 11 residues. Trimming shortened V by 8 bases and J by 2 bases, and 10 bases separated the two germline ends. Looked up from germline, CDR1 is SQVTM and CDR2 is ANQGSEA. Sequencing was limited to surgery cases with top T cell transcript signatures in brain tissue. The source material was peripheral blood, sampled at surgery. The sequence came from a girl between 2 and 10 years old with Rasmussen encephalitis and intractable seizures. The rearrangement links TRBV29-1 to TRBJ2-7, with D uncertain. The CDR3 nucleotides are TGCAGCATTATCCAGCCCTACGAGCAGTACTTC. As protein: CSIIQPYEQYF.